These 19 T cell receptor beta chains came from one sample sequenced in a study of T-cell reconstitution after alpha-beta-depleted transplantation in children. Unique molecular identifiers featured in how the TCRbeta library was prepared. Using its own MiXCR run on the PCR reads, TCRdb lists one record per CDR3 protein. The sample shows some 600,000 distinct CDR3 sequences, over 15% of them seen only once. Sequencing was performed on PBMCs from the stem cell graft donor, taken from the stem cell graft. Receptors originate from a human donor who donated a stem cell graft to a child with acute myeloid leukemia.

The sample holds many counts of this clonotype. V is TRBV5-8 and J is TRBJ1-1; TRBD1 agrees at 7 bases. From germline, CDR1 is SGHTS and CDR2 YDEGEE. The CDR3 spans 17 residues. V trimming: 0 bases; J trimming: 5 bases; junction bases outside the gene matches: 13. The CDR3 sequence: CASSLDPDRVKGTEAFF. CDR3 DNA: TGTGCCAGCAGCTTGGATCCTGACAGGGTGAAAGGAACTGAAGCTTTCTTT.

This chain uses TRBV20-1 with TRBJ2-3, with a tentative D call TRBD2 (7 bases). The CDR3 has 16 amino acids. Germline V gene lookup returns CDR1 DFQATT and CDR2 SNEGSKA (reference sequence). V lost 6 bases, J lost 3 bases, and 22 bases lay in between. The CDR3 DNA follows: TGCAGTGCCACGCCGGCGAGGGGGGGCCTAACAGATACGCAGTATTTT. Its translation: CSATPARGGLTDTQYF.

The rearrangement links TRBV12-3 or TRBV12-4 to TRBJ2-2; D unclear. This CDR3 is 11 amino acids long. V was pared by 8 bases and J by 3 bases, with 4 bases between. In DNA form, the CDR3 reads TGTGCCAGCGCTCACACCGGGGAGCTGTTTTTT. This sequence encodes CASAHTGELFF.

The chain recombines TRBV9 with TRBJ2-1; D possibly corresponds to TRBD2 (5 bases). Germline V gene sequence: CDR1 SGDLS, CDR2 YYNGEE. CDR3 length: 13 residues. The V end was cut by 7 bases, the J end by 9 bases, with 17 bases between. As DNA, the CDR3 is TGTGCCAGCGGCGAAGGTAGCGTCGGTGAGCAGTTCTTC. Amino acid sequence: CASGEGSVGEQFF.

The chain is built from TRBV5-5 and TRBJ1-4, with TRBD1 as a possible D gene (5 bases). V was cut by 0 bases and J by 0 bases, with 12 bases left in between. Germline V CDR1 and CDR2: SGHKS, YYEKEE (reference sequence). There are 17 residues in the CDR3. CDR3 in DNA: TGTGCCAGCAGCTTGGGACAGCTGATTGCAACTAATGAAAAACTGTTTTTT. This sequence encodes CASSLGQLIATNEKLFF.

This clonotype has a count of ten or more. V is TRBV20-1 and J is TRBJ2-5; weak D call: TRBD1 (6 bases). CDR1 and CDR2 (germline): DFQATT, SNEGSKA (reference sequence). With 3 bases removed from V and 3 bases from J, the gap between germline ends came to 17 bases. The CDR3 is 15 residues long. The CDR3 reads CSASLGTNGEETQYF. In DNA, the CDR3 is TGCAGTGCTAGTTTAGGGACAAATGGGGAAGAGACCCAGTACTTC.

Many counts were recorded for this clonotype. This chain joins TRBV29-1 and TRBJ2-7, with a possible D match to TRBD1 (6 bases). Trimming cost V 4 bases and J 0 bases, with 13 bases left between them. This CDR3 has 14 residues. Germline-derived CDR1 and CDR2 are SQVTM and ANQGSEA. CDR3 region: CSVGGTRSSYEQYF. CDR3 DNA sequence: TGCAGCGTTGGGGGGACACGGAGCTCCTACGAGCAGTACTTC.

This clonotype has a count of ten or more. The chain links TRBV6-1 to TRBJ1-4, with a weak D call TRBD1 (6 bases). Germline V CDR1 and CDR2: MNHNS, SASEGT. Trimming left V 6 bases short and J 7 bases short, with 15 bases between. This CDR3 is built from 14 residues. DNA of the CDR3: TGTGCCAGCAGCCCCCAAGGGGGAGGTGAAAAACTGTTTTTT. The encoded protein is CASSPQGGGEKLFF.

The chain carries TRBV24-1 and TRBJ2-3, with D perhaps given as TRBD1 or TRBD2 (5 bases each). Per germline, CDR1 KGHDR and CDR2 SFDVKD. Trimming stripped 3 bases from V and 8 bases from J, with 17 bases between. There are 15 residues in the CDR3. CDR3 in DNA: TGTGCCACCAGTGATCCCCGGGGACCGCAGGGTACGCAGTATTTT. Amino acids: CATSDPRGPQGTQYF.

In its sample, this clonotype was seen a few times. V usage is TRBV20-1 and J usage is TRBJ2-7; tentative D call: TRBD1 (7 bases). Trimming removed 1 base at V and 6 bases at J, with 16 bases between. The CDR3 is made up of 14 amino acids. Germline-derived CDR1 and CDR2 are DFQATT and SNEGSKA (reference sequence). CDR3 in amino acids: CSARVRQGGREQYF. The CDR3 DNA sequence: TGCAGTGCTAGAGTGAGGCAGGGGGGACGCGAGCAGTACTTC.

This clonotype was recorded many times. The J gene is TRBJ2-7, the V gene TRBV29-1, with a weak D call TRBD1 (5 bases). The germline gives CDR1 SQVTM, CDR2 ANQGSEA. The V end lost 4 bases, the J end lost 0 bases, and 10 bases lay between the germline ends. The CDR3 is made up of 13 amino acids. The CDR3 coding sequence is TGCAGCGTTGCAAGGGGCTACTCCTACGAGCAGTACTTC. It translates to CSVARGYSYEQYF.

This clonotype was counted at least ten times. The chain joins TRBV15 to TRBJ2-1; 7 nucleotides match TRBD2. The germline V gene has CDR1 LNHNV and CDR2 YYDKDF (reference sequence). V dropped 8 bases and J dropped 6; count of bases not matched to a gene: 10. The CDR3 sequence is 14 residues long. The CDR3 sequence: CATSGGAGFNEQFF. CDR3 nucleotides: TGTGCCACCTCGGGAGGAGCGGGGTTCAATGAGCAGTTCTTC. The whole variable domain, remainder taken from reference TRBV15 and TRBJ2-1, is DAMVIQNPRYQVTQFGKPVTLSCSQTLNHNVMYWYQQKSSQAPKLLFHYYDKDFNNEADTPDNFQSRRPNTSFCFLDIRSPGLGDTAMYLCATSGGAGFNEQFFGPGTRLTVL.

Many counts were recorded for this clonotype. The chain combines TRBV5-1 with TRBJ1-2; 9 bases agree with TRBD1. V lost 1 base to trimming and J lost 4 bases; unmatched junction nucleotides: 5. CDR1 is SGHRS, CDR2 YFSETQ, per germline. The CDR3 sequence is 15 residues long. In DNA, the CDR3 is TGCGCCAGCAGCTTGAGTACAGGGGGCGGCTATGGCTACACCTTC. The encoded protein is CASSLSTGGGYGYTF. Looking up the rest from reference TRBV5-1 and TRBJ1-2 gives the full variable domain: KAGVTQTPRYLIKTRGQQVTLSCSPISGHRSVSWYQQTPGQGLQFLFEYFSETQRNKGNFPGRFSGRQFSNSRSEMNVSTLELGDSALYLCASSLSTGGGYGYTFGSGTRLTVV.

The V gene is TRBV20-1, the J gene TRBJ2-3; maybe TRBD2 (5 bases). The CDR3 runs to 15 residues. Germline CDR1 and CDR2: DFQATT and SNEGSKA (reference sequence). V dropped 2 bases and J dropped 0 bases, with 12 bases sitting between them. CDR3 nucleotide sequence: TGCAGTGCTAGACCCTTTACTAGGAGCACAGATACGCAGTATTTT. This translates into CSARPFTRSTDTQYF.

This clonotype turned up a few times. V gene TRBV10-2 combines with J gene TRBJ1-2, with 8 bases that match TRBD1. Per germline, CDR1 WSHSY and CDR2 SAAADI. With V trimmed by 2 bases and J by 4 bases, 3 bases remained unmatched. This CDR3 contains 14 residues. Here the CDR3 reads CASSEAGTGYGYTF. The DNA for the CDR3 is TGCGCCAGCAGTGAGGCCGGGACAGGCTATGGCTACACCTTC.

This clonotype has a count of ten or more. The J gene is TRBJ1-6, the V gene TRBV20-1; 8 nucleotides align to TRBD1. The CDR3 has 16 residues. V lost 5 bases, J lost 10 bases, and 16 bases stayed unmatched. Germline lookup yields CDR1 DFQATT and CDR2 SNEGSKA (reference sequence). CDR3 in amino acids: CSAPTLGQGGDSPLHF. The CDR3 DNA reads as TGCAGTGCTCCGACCCTAGGACAGGGAGGGGACTCACCCCTCCACTTT.

This chain connects TRBV5-1 to TRBJ2-1; TRBD2 agrees at 15 bases. J was trimmed by 0 bases and V by 4 bases; bases with no gene match: 8. Looked up from germline, CDR1 is SGHRS and CDR2 is YFSETQ. There are 19 residues in the CDR3. The CDR3 reads CASSQPGLAGGSSYNEQFF. In nucleotides, the CDR3 is TGCGCCAGCAGCCAACCGGGACTAGCGGGGGGAAGCTCCTACAATGAGCAGTTCTTC.

V usage is TRBV6-1 and J usage is TRBJ2-1; a weak D match, TRBD1 (6 bases). Looked up from germline, CDR1 is MNHNS and CDR2 is SASEGT. The germline V and J ends were trimmed by 5 bases and 7 bases, with 15 bases remaining between them. CDR3 length equals 14 residues. CDR3 coding DNA: TGTGCCAGCAGTCCTACGACAGGCTATAATGAGCAGTTCTTC. Its protein product is CASSPTTGYNEQFF.

This clonotype was observed a handful of times. V usage is TRBV20-1 and J usage is TRBJ1-2; TRBD1 is a possible D gene (5 bases). Germline loops: CDR1 DFQATT, CDR2 SNEGSKA (reference sequence). The CDR3 totals 14 residues. V dropped 4 bases and J dropped 11 bases, with 23 bases sitting between them. The DNA of the CDR3 is TGCAGTGCTACCGGATTTACACGGGGGTTGGTGTACACCTTC. This encodes CSATGFTRGLVYTF.